Detailed here is one TCR beta chain. The data were obtained in a study of OX40 agonist ivuxolimab in advanced cancers. About the study: Recorded diagnoses for dose-escalation patients were hepatocellular carcinoma, melanoma, renal cell or head and neck cancer. Prior checkpoint blockade (anti-PD-1, anti-PD-L1 or anti-CTLA-4) was permitted; roughly 40% had it. Partial response was recorded in three patients: one hepatocellular carcinoma and two cutaneous melanoma cases.

Sequencing used immunoSEQ multiplex PCR; TCRdb keeps in-frame clones, though not all of them. Of about 93,000 clones listed, about 91% were seen once; the top ten hold around 0.51%. V gave up 4 bases and J gave up 5 bases; unmatched junction bases: 4. This CDR3 region has 16 residues. Germline assignment: CDR1 SNHLY and CDR2 FYNNEI. The chain uses TRBV2 and TRBJ2-1; the match to TRBD2 covers 14 bases. The receptor was derived from an adult with an advanced solid tumor such as melanoma, head and neck, liver or kidney cancer. Sample: CD4+ or CD8+ T cells sorted from blood, taken in a trial of the OX40 agonist ivuxolimab. The CDR3 spells CASSGGTSGRNNEQFF. CDR3 sequence (DNA): TGTGCCAGCAGTGGTGGGACTAGCGGGAGAAACAATGAGCAGTTCTTC.